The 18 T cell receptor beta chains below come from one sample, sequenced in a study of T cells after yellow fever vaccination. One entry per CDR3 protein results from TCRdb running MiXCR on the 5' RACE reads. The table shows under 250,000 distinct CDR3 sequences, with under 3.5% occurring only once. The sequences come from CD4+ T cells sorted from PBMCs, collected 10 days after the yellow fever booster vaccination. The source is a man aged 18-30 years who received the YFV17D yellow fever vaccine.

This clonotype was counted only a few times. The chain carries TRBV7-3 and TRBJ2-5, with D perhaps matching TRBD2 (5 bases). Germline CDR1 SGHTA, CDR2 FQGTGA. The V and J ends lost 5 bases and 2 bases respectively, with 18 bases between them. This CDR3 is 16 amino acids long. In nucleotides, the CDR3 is TGTGCCAGCAGCCCCACGGGCGCGGGCGGTCAAGAGACCCAGTACTTC. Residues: CASSPTGAGGQETQYF.

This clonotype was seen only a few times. As DNA, the CDR3 is TGTGCCAGCAATCGAAACAGGGGGAGCGAGCAGTACGTC. Translating it yields CASNRNRGSEQYV. V usage is TRBV5-6 and J usage is TRBJ2-7; the match to TRBD1 covers 8 bases. The trim removed 6 bases at V and 6 bases at J, leaving 8 bases unmatched. Germline-derived CDR1 and CDR2 are SGHDT and YYEEEE. This CDR3 has 13 amino acids.

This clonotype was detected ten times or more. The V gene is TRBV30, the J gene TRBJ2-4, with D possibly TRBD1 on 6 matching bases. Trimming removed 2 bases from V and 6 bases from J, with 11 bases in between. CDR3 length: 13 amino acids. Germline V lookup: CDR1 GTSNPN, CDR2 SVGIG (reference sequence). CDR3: CAWSKARGNIQYF. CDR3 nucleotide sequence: TGTGCCTGGAGTAAGGCCAGGGGAAACATTCAGTACTTC. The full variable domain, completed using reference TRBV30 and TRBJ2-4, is SQTIHQWPATLVQPVGSPLSLECTVEGTSNPNLYWYRQAAGRGLQLLFYSVGIGQISSEVPQNLSASRPQDRQFILSSKKLLLSDSGFYLCAWSKARGNIQYFGAGTRLSVL.

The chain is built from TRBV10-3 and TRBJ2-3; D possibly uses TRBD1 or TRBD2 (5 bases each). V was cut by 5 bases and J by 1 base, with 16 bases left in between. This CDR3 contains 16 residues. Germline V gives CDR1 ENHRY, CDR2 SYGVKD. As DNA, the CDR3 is TGTGCCATCAGTAAACAGGAGGTAGCCCGCACAGATACGCAGTATTTT. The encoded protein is CAISKQEVARTDTQYF.

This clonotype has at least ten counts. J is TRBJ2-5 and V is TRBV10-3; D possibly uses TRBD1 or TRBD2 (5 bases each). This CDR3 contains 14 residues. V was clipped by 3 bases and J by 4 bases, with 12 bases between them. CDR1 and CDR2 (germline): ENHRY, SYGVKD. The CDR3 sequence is CAISDSRGGETQYF. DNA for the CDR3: TGTGCCATCAGTGATAGCCGTGGGGGAGAGACCCAGTACTTC.

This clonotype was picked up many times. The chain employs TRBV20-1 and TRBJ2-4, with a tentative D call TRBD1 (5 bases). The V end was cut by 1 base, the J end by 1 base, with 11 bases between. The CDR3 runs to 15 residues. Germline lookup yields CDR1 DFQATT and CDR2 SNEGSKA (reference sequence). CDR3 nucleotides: TGCAGTGCTAGAGGAGGCGCAGGGGCCAAAAACATTCAGTACTTC. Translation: CSARGGAGAKNIQYF.

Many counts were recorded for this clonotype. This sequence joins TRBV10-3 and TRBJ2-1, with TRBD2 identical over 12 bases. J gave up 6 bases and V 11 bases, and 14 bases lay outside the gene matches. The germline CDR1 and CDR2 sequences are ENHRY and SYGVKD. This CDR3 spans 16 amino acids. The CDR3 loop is CAVLAGGAAHTNEQFF. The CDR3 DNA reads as TGTGCCGTACTAGCGGGGGGTGCCGCACACACCAATGAGCAGTTCTTC.

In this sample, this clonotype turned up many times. The CDR3: CASSFQNTNNEQFF. CDR3 in DNA: TGTGCCAGCAGTTTTCAGAATACTAACAATGAGCAGTTCTTC. The genes are TRBV12-3 or TRBV12-4 and TRBJ2-1; D gene ambiguous. Between the trimmed V and J ends, which lost 3 bases and 5 bases, there was a span of 11 bases. The CDR3 runs to 14 residues.

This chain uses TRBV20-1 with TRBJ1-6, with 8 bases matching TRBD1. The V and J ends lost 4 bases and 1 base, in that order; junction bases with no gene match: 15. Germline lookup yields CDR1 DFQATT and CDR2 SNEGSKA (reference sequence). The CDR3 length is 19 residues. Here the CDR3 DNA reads TGCAGTGCTACTGAGGACAGGGAGGACATATGGTCCTATAATTCACCCCTCCACTTT. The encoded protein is CSATEDREDIWSYNSPLHF.

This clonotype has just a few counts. CDR3 coding DNA: TGTGCCAGCAGTTTGGCTGGGGTCGGCTCACCCCTCCACTTT. Protein product: CASSLAGVGSPLHF. This sequence joins TRBV27 and TRBJ1-6; no definite D call. Germline CDR1 MNHEY, CDR2 SMNVEV (reference sequence). The CDR3 has 14 residues. The V and J ends lost 3 bases and 10 bases respectively, with 13 bases between them.

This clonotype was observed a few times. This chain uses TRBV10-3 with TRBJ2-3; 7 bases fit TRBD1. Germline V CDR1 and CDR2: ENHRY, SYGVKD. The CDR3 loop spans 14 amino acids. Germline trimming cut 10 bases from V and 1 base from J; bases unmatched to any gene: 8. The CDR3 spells CANGAGGGTDTQYF. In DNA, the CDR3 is TGTGCCAATGGGGCAGGGGGAGGCACAGATACGCAGTATTTT.

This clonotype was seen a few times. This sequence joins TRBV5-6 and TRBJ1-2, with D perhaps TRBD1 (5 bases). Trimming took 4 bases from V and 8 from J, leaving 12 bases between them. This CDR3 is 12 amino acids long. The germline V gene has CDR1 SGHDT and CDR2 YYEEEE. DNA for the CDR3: TGTGCCAGCAGCGGGACCGACGTGGGCTACACCTTC. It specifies CASSGTDVGYTF.

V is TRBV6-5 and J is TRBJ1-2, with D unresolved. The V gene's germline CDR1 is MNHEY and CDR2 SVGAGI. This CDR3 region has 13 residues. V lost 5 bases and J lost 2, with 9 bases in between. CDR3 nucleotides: TGTGCCAGCAGTATAAGTGGCAACTATGGCTACACCTTC. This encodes CASSISGNYGYTF.

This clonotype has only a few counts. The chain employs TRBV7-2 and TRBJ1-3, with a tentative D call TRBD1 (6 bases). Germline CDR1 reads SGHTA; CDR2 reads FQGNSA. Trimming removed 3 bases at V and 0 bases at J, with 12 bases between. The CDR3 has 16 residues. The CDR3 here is CASSLGGTTSGNTIYF. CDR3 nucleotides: TGTGCCAGCAGCTTGGGGGGGACAACCTCTGGAAACACCATATATTTT.

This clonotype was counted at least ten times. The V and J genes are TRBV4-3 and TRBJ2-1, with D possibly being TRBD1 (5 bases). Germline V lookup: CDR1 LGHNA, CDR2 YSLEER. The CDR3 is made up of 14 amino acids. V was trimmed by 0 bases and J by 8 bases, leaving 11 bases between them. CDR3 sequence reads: CASSQDFSGHEQFF. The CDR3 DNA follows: TGCGCCAGCAGCCAAGATTTTTCAGGGCATGAGCAGTTCTTC.

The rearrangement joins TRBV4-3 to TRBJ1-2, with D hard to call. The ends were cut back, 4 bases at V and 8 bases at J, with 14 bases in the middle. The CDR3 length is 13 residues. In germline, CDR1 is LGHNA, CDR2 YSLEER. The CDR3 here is CASSRPGEGGYTF. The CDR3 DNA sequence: TGCGCCAGCAGCCGCCCGGGTGAGGGAGGCTACACCTTC.

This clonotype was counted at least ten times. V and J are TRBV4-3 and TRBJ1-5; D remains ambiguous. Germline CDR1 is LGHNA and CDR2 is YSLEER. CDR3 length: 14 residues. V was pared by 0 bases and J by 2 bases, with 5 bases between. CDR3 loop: CASSQDPGNQPQHF. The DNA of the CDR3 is TGCGCCAGCAGCCAAGATCCCGGCAATCAGCCCCAGCATTTT.

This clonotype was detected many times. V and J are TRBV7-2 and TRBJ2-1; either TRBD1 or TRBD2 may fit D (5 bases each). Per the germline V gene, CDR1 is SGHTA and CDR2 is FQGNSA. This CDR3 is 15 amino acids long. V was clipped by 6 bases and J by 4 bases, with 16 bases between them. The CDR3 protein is CASRVTGTDYNEQFF. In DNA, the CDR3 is TGTGCCAGCAGAGTCACCGGGACCGATTACAATGAGCAGTTCTTC.